This note documents a single T cell receptor (beta chain) sequence. Its cognate antigen is unknown. The data were obtained in a study of shared clonotypes between healthy human individuals. About the research overall: The plates for each donor numbered three CD4 naive, three CD4 memory, two CD8 naive and one CD8 memory. Broader study findings: The generation probabilities recorded for non-shared clonotypes fell below those of clonotypes shared by all four donors. Blood was the only sampled material, and tissue repertoires likely differ.

The naive CD8 subset, CD45RO-negative cells positively selected for CCR7, excluded terminally differentiated effector memory CD45RA+ cells. Germline V gene sequence: CDR1 MGHRA, CDR2 YSYEKL. V lost 1 base, J lost 4 bases, and 11 bases lay in between. The CDR3 is 14 residues long. Study processing details: Junction-only immunoSEQ sequences carried no quality scores, so filtering differed. Sequenced by immunoSEQ multiplex PCR; TCRdb stores in-frame clones only, minus some. V and J calls and clone size are as listed in that table; D and trimming were resolved from the DNA. The data hold 760,000 or so clones, with about 97% observed a single time.

The chain recombines TRBV4-1 with TRBJ2-7; TRBD2 is a possible D gene (6 bases). The TCR comes from a man younger than 45 in good health. Sequencing was performed on naive CD8+ T cells sorted from blood. The CDR3 loop reads CASSQAPGGYEQYF. The CDR3, as DNA: TGCGCCAGCAGCCAAGCCCCTGGGGGGTACGAGCAGTACTTC.